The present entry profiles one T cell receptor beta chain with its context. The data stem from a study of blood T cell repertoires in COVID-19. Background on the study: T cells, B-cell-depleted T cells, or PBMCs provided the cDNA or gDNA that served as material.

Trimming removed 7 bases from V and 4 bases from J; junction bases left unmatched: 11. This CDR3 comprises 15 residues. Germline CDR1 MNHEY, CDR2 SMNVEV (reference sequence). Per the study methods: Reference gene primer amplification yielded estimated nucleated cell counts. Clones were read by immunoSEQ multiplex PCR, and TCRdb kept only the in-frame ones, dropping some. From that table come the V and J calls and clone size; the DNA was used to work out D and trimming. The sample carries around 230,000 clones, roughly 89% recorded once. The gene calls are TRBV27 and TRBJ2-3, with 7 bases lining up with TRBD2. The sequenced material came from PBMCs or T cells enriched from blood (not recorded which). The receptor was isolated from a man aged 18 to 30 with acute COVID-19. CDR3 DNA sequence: TGTGCCAGCACCCTATGGGGCGGGAGTTCAGATACGCAGTATTTT. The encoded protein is CASTLWGGSSDTQYF.